This TCR beta chain was recorded in a study of blood T cell repertoires in COVID-19. Study as a whole: T cells, B-cell-depleted T cells, or PBMCs supplied cDNA or gDNA.

There are 14 residues in the CDR3. In germline, CDR1 is SGHAT, CDR2 FQDESV (reference sequence). V was clipped by 4 bases and J by 1 base; unmatched bases: 3. In the original workflow: Estimation of nucleated cell counts was performed using reference gene primer amplification. Some clones are missing from TCRdb's copy, which holds only in-frame ones; the method was immunoSEQ multiplex PCR. V and J calls and clone size are given by that table; D and trimming were obtained from the DNA. The sample has 80,000 to 100,000 clones, 80% seen once; the top ten hold about a tenth. Material for sequencing was peripheral blood. The J gene is TRBJ1-1, the V gene TRBV11-1; 7 bases line up with TRBD1. The TCR originated in a woman between 70 and 85 years old with acute or convalescent COVID-19. The CDR3 region is CASSSGQSNTEAFF. The CDR3, as DNA: TGTGCCAGCAGCTCGGGACAGTCGAACACTGAAGCTTTCTTT.